The source of this T cell receptor (beta chain) is a study of blood T cell repertoires in COVID-19. Study summary: The United States, Italy and Spain were the sources of the acute and convalescent COVID-19 samples. T cells, B-cell-depleted T cells, or PBMCs provided the cDNA or gDNA that served as material.

The CDR3 loop spans 15 amino acids. Germline V gene data show CDR1 as MNHEY and CDR2 as SVGAGI. V lost 4 bases to trimming and J lost 2 bases, with 12 bases between them. How the authors handled the data: Cell counts per sample came from amplifying reference gene primers. The assay was immunoSEQ multiplex PCR, and TCRdb's table has in-frame clones only and misses some. V and J calls plus clone size are reproduced from that table; the DNA served to infer D and trimming. Here the sample spans under 300,000 clones, around nine tenths being singletons. Patients from Seattle were sampled longitudinally, starting during active infection.

The J gene is TRBJ1-5, the V gene TRBV6-5; D may be TRBD1 (5 bases). Sequencing was done on a sample of peripheral blood. The TCR comes from a man aged 25 to 40 with COVID-19, enrolled during active disease. The chain's CDR3 is CASSFGAVGNQPQHF. As DNA, the CDR3 is TGTGCCAGCAGTTTTGGGGCAGTAGGCAATCAGCCCCAGCATTTT.